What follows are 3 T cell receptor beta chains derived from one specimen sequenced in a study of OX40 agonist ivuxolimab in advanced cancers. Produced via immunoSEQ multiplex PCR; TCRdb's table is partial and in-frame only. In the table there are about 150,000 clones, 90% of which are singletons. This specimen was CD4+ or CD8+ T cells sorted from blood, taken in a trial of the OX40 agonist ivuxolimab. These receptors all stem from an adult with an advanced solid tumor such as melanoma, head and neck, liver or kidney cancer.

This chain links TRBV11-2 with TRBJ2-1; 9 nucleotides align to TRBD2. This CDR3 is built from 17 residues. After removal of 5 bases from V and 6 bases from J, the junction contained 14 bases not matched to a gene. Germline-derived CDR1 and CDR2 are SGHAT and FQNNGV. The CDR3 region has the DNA TGTGCCAGCAGCCCCGGGGGGGCGCGGGAGGGAATCAATGAGCAGTTCTTC. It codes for CASSPGGAREGINEQFF.

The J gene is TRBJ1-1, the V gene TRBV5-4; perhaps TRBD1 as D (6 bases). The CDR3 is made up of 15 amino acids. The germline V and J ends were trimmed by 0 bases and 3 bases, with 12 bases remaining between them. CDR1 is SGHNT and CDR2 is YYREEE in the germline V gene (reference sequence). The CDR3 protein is CASSLVIPGDTEAFF. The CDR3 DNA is TGTGCCAGCAGCTTGGTTATCCCAGGGGACACTGAAGCTTTCTTT.

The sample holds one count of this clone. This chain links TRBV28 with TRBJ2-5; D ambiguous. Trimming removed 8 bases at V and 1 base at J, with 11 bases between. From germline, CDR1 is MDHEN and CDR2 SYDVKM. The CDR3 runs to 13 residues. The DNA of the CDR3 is TGTGCCAGCCGCTGGGGTGGCCAAGAGACCCAGTACTTC. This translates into CASRWGGQETQYF.